This passage covers 2 T cell receptor beta chains from one sample sequenced in a study of response to subunit inactivated influenza vaccine. TCRdb used MiXCR to reprocess the RT-PCR reads, holding one entry per CDR3 protein. The table includes roughly 710,000 distinct CDR3 sequences, about 15% detected once. The sample was PBMCs from blood, taken about 14 days before vaccination. The source of these receptors is a middle-aged man who received an inactivated influenza vaccine.

In this sample, this clonotype turned up a few times. The chain uses TRBV3-1 and TRBJ2-2; D is unresolved. V lost 0 bases and J lost 0, with 2 bases in between. The CDR3 consists of 14 residues. CDR1 LGHDT and CDR2 YNNKEL come from the germline V gene (reference sequence). The CDR3 protein is CASSQEANTGELFF. The CDR3, as DNA: TGTGCCAGCAGCCAAGAAGCGAACACCGGGGAGCTGTTTTTT.

The CDR3 loop reads CATSDLLKGTQYF. CDR3 coding DNA: TGTGCCACCAGTGACCTCCTGAAGGGTACGCAGTATTTT. The chain couples TRBV24-1 to TRBJ2-3; D is unresolved. Germline loops: CDR1 KGHDR, CDR2 SFDVKD. The germline V and J ends were trimmed by 4 bases and 8 bases, with 12 bases remaining between them. This CDR3 is built from 13 residues.